This T cell receptor beta chain appears in the sequencing data of a study of T cell responses to AZD1222 COVID-19 vaccine. There are 13 residues in the CDR3. The germline V gene encodes CDR1 KGHSH and CDR2 LQKENI. The ends were cut back, 3 bases at V and 5 bases at J, with 8 bases in the middle. Profiled with immunoSEQ multiplex PCR; TCRdb holds only in-frame clones, not every one. The sample yields 120,000 to 150,000 clones, more than 75% seen once. The rearrangement uses TRBV18 and TRBJ1-5; D unresolved. The source material was peripheral blood, sampled 28 days after the second AZD1222 dose. This TCR was sampled from an adult who received the AZD1222 COVID-19 vaccine. CDR3 nucleotides: TGTGCCAGCTCACCTAATCGGGATCAGCCCCAGCATTTT. Its protein is CASSPNRDQPQHF.